A single sample gave rise to the 20 T cell receptor beta chains below, sequenced in a study of T cell responses to AZD1222 COVID-19 vaccine. Sequencing used immunoSEQ multiplex PCR; TCRdb keeps in-frame clones, though not all of them. The data contain under 120,000 clones, about 94% of them singletons. This material consisted of peripheral blood, taken on day 0 of AZD1222 vaccination. All receptors derive from an adult in good health.

The chain recombines TRBV2 with TRBJ1-2, with TRBD1 as a possible D gene (5 bases). Germline lookup yields CDR1 SNHLY and CDR2 FYNNEI. The length of the CDR3 is 15 residues. V was trimmed by 5 bases and J by 7 bases, leaving 20 bases between them. DNA for the CDR3: TGTGCCAGCAGTTGGGCGTCCCGGGACCTTCGTGGCTACACCTTC. It translates to CASSWASRDLRGYTF.

This chain connects TRBV2 to TRBJ1-6, with D hard to call. Germline-derived CDR1 and CDR2 are SNHLY and FYNNEI. V lost 8 bases to trimming and J lost 9 bases, with 20 bases between them. The CDR3 is 15 residues long. CDR3 region: CASLSFAVISSPLHF. For the CDR3, the DNA is TGTGCCAGCCTCAGTTTTGCCGTCATTTCTTCACCCCTCCACTTT.

This chain links TRBV19 with TRBJ1-2, with TRBD1 matching 7 bases. V was pared by 6 bases and J by 8 bases, with 15 bases of the junction left unmatched. The germline V gene encodes CDR1 LNHDA and CDR2 SQIVND (reference sequence). The CDR3 length is 15 residues. Here the CDR3 reads CASSPRTGDVYGYTF. DNA of the CDR3: TGTGCCAGTAGCCCACGTACAGGGGATGTGTACGGCTACACCTTC.

The V and J genes are TRBV4-3 and TRBJ1-2; D is undetermined. Germline CDR1 is LGHNA and CDR2 is YSLEER. This CDR3 contains 15 residues. V lost 0 bases and J 5 bases, leaving 13 bases between the germline ends. DNA of the CDR3: TGCGCCAGCAGCCAAGATGGGCGGGCTGGGTATGGCTACACCTTC. This translates into CASSQDGRAGYGYTF.

V gene TRBV30 combines with J gene TRBJ1-4; no clear D. Germline CDR1 reads GTSNPN; CDR2 reads SVGIG (reference sequence). CDR3 length: 13 residues. V was trimmed by 2 bases and J by 3 bases, leaving 7 bases between them. CDR3 in DNA: TGTGCCTGGAGTTTCTTGTCTAATGAAAAACTGTTTTTT. It codes for CAWSFLSNEKLFF. The full variable domain, with the rest looked up from reference TRBV30 and TRBJ1-4, is SQTIHQWPATLVQPVGSPLSLECTVEGTSNPNLYWYRQAAGRGLQLLFYSVGIGQISSEVPQNLSASRPQDRQFILSSKKLLLSDSGFYLCAWSFLSNEKLFFGSGTQLSVL.

This clone was seen only a few times. The CDR3 nucleotides read TGCGCCAGCACCCTGGGTAGGGGGACTAATGAAAAACTGTTTTTT. This gives the protein CASTLGRGTNEKLFF. The J gene is TRBJ1-4, the V gene TRBV5-1; weak D call: TRBD1 (6 bases). Germline-derived CDR1 and CDR2 are SGHRS and YFSETQ. There are 15 residues in the CDR3. Trimming stripped 6 bases from V and 2 bases from J, with 14 bases between.

The genes are TRBV27 and TRBJ1-3; D may be TRBD1 (6 bases). CDR3 length: 17 residues. Trimming cost V 2 bases and J 1 base, with 15 bases left between them. Germline CDR1 and CDR2: MNHEY and SMNVEV (reference sequence). The CDR3 protein is CASSLNGGPISGNTIYF. In DNA, the CDR3 is TGTGCCAGCAGTTTAAATGGGGGGCCCATTTCTGGAAACACCATATATTTT.

V is TRBV19 and J is TRBJ1-2; D is unresolved. The CDR3 has 13 residues. Germline values: CDR1 LNHDA, CDR2 SQIVND (reference sequence). Trimming cost V 1 base and J 5 bases, with 8 bases left between them. CDR3 region: CASSIGYLYGYTF. The CDR3 bases are TGTGCCAGTAGTATAGGGTATCTTTATGGCTACACCTTC.

The CDR3: CASNRRVSGNTIYF. DNA for the CDR3: TGTGCCAGTAATCGCAGGGTCTCTGGAAACACCATATATTTT. This chain joins TRBV19 and TRBJ1-3; possible D gene TRBD1, 5 bases. Trimming removed 7 bases at V and 0 bases at J, with 10 bases between. The V gene's germline CDR1 is LNHDA and CDR2 SQIVND (reference sequence). The CDR3 consists of 14 residues.

The chain links TRBV6-2 or TRBV6-3 to TRBJ2-7; 7 nucleotides agree with TRBD1. CDR3 length equals 16 residues. J lost 5 bases, V lost 5 bases, and 15 bases had no gene match. CDR1 and CDR2 (germline): MNHEY, SVGEGT. The CDR3 DNA reads TGTGCCAGCAGTCCCCGGGACAGTCCTGTTTGGAACGAGCAGTACTTC. It codes for CASSPRDSPVWNEQYF.

This clone was observed once. This chain links TRBV9 with TRBJ1-2, with a weak D call TRBD1 (5 bases). The CDR3 covers 15 residues. The V and J ends lost 0 bases and 2 bases respectively, with 11 bases between them. The germline V gene encodes CDR1 SGDLS and CDR2 YYNGEE. CDR3 nucleotide sequence: TGTGCCAGCAGCGTAGGATGGGGGGAAAACTATGGCTACACCTTC. Residues: CASSVGWGENYGYTF.

V is TRBV19 and J is TRBJ1-5; D is unclear. Per germline, CDR1 LNHDA and CDR2 SQIVND (reference sequence). The CDR3 is 15 residues long. V was shortened by 2 bases and J by 0 bases, with 8 bases between the two germline ends. The CDR3 reads CASSISRNSNQPQHF. Written as DNA, the CDR3 is TGTGCCAGTAGTATAAGCCGTAATAGCAATCAGCCCCAGCATTTT.

The chain links TRBV9 to TRBJ1-1; perhaps TRBD1 as D (6 bases). Between the trimmed V and J ends, which lost 4 bases and 10 bases, there was a span of 17 bases. Germline V lookup: CDR1 SGDLS, CDR2 YYNGEE. The CDR3 spans 13 residues. This CDR3 reads CASSPSGDIAAFF. CDR3 nucleotide sequence: TGTGCCAGCAGCCCCTCTGGGGACATCGCAGCTTTCTTT.

The chain links TRBV29-1 to TRBJ2-7; D assignment may be TRBD1 or TRBD2 (6 bases each). This CDR3 comprises 15 residues. The ends were cut back, 7 bases at V and 2 bases at J, with 21 bases in the middle. In germline, CDR1 is SQVTM, CDR2 ANQGSEA. As DNA, the CDR3 is TGCAGCGATAATTCTAGGGGGGCATTGACCTACGAGCAGTACTTC. Translating gives CSDNSRGALTYEQYF.

The chain is built from TRBV5-6 and TRBJ1-1, with D hard to call. This CDR3 has 14 residues. V lost 4 bases and J 1 base, leaving 11 bases between the germline ends. Germline values: CDR1 SGHDT, CDR2 YYEEEE. The CDR3 here is CASSKRTANTEAFF. CDR3 DNA: TGTGCCAGCAGCAAAAGGACGGCGAACACTGAAGCTTTCTTT. The full variable domain, in which reference TRBV5-6 and TRBJ1-1 provide the parts outside the CDR3, is DAGVTQSPTHLIKTRGQQVTLRCSPKSGHDTVSWYQQALGQGPQFIFQYYEEEERQRGNFPDRFSGHQFPNYSSELNVNALLLGDSALYLCASSKRTANTEAFFGQGTRLTVV.

V is TRBV7-9 and J is TRBJ2-2; perhaps TRBD1 as D (5 bases). This CDR3 comprises 13 residues. CDR1 SEHNR and CDR2 FQNEAQ come from the germline V gene (reference sequence). V shed 4 bases and J shed 8 bases, with 11 bases lying between them. CDR3 nucleotides: TGTGCCAGCAGCTACAGGAGTCTGGGGGAGCTGTTTTTT. Protein: CASSYRSLGELFF.

The CDR3, as DNA: TGTGCCAGCAGCTTAACGCCGACATCTAGGCACTATGGCTACACCTTC. Translating gives CASSLTPTSRHYGYTF. This chain links TRBV7-9 with TRBJ1-2; D is undetermined. The CDR3 is made up of 16 amino acids. Looked up from germline, CDR1 is SEHNR and CDR2 is FQNEAQ (reference sequence). V was pared by 2 bases and J by 3 bases, with 16 bases between.

The chain uses TRBV27 and TRBJ1-4, with TRBD1 matching over 7 bases. V gave up 5 bases and J gave up 7 bases; unmatched junction bases: 13. The CDR3 runs 16 residues. Germline V CDR1 and CDR2: MNHEY, SMNVEV (reference sequence). The CDR3 DNA reads TGTGCCAGCAGTCCCATGACAGGGCCGGCTGTTGAAAAACTGTTTTTT. This sequence encodes CASSPMTGPAVEKLFF.

The chain recombines TRBV27 with TRBJ2-7, with a possible D match to TRBD2 (5 bases). V was trimmed by 2 bases and J by 4 bases, leaving 9 bases between them. This CDR3 is built from 13 residues. The germline CDR1 and CDR2 sequences are MNHEY and SMNVEV (reference sequence). CDR3 sequence: CASSLTDYYEQYF. The DNA of the CDR3 is TGTGCCAGCAGTTTAACAGACTATTACGAGCAGTACTTC.

The chain carries TRBV5-1 and TRBJ1-4; D possibly corresponds to TRBD1 (5 bases). The CDR3 spans 15 residues. Germline V lookup: CDR1 SGHRS, CDR2 YFSETQ. V was pared by 3 bases and J by 0 bases, with 9 bases between. The CDR3 DNA sequence: TGCGCCAGCAGCTGGGACCGGGCAACTAATGAAAAACTGTTTTTT. It specifies CASSWDRATNEKLFF.